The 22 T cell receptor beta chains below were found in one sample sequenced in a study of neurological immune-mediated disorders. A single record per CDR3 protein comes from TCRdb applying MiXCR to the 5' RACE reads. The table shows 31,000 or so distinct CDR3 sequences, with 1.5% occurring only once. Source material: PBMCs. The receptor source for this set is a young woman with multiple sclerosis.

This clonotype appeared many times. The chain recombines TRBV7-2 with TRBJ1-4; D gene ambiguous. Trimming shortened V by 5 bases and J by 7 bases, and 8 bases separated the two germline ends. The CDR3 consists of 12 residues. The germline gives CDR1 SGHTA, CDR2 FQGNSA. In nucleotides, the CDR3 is TGTGCCAGCAGCCCCGGTGGTGAAAAACTGTTTTTT. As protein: CASSPGGEKLFF.

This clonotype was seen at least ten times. The CDR3 spells CASTDLFEQYF. In DNA form, the CDR3 reads TGTGCCAGCACCGACCTCTTTGAGCAGTACTTC. This sequence joins TRBV12-3 or TRBV12-4 and TRBJ2-7; D is uncertain. The CDR3 loop spans 11 amino acids. Trimming pared 7 bases from V and 7 bases from J, leaving 11 bases between.

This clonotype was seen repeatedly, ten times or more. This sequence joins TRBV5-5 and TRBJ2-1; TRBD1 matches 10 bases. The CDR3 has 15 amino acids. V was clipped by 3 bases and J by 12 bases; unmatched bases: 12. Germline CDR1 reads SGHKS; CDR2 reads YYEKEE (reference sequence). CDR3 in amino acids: CASSWDRGQVVGQFF. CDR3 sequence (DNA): TGTGCCAGCAGCTGGGACAGGGGACAAGTAGTAGGGCAGTTCTTC.

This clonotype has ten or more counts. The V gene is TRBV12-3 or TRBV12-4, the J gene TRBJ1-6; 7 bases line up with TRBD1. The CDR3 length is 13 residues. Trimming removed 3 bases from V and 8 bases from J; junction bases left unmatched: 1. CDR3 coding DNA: TGTGCCAGCAGTTTGCAGGGGGATTCACCCCTCCACTTT. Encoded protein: CASSLQGDSPLHF.

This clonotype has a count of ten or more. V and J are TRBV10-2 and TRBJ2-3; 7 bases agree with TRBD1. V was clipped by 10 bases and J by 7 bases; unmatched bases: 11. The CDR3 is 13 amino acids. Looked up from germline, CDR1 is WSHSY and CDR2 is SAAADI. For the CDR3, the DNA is TGCGCCACCCTGACAGGGTTGGGAAATACGCAGTATTTT. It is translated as CATLTGLGNTQYF.

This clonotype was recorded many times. The CDR3 sequence: CSASGVYNEQFF. CDR3 in DNA: TGCAGTGCTAGCGGGGTTTACAATGAGCAGTTCTTC. The V gene is TRBV20-1, the J gene TRBJ2-1, with D possibly matching TRBD2 (5 bases). Trimming left V 3 bases short and J 4 bases short, with 7 bases between. The CDR3 sequence is 12 residues long. Germline lookup yields CDR1 DFQATT and CDR2 SNEGSKA (reference sequence).

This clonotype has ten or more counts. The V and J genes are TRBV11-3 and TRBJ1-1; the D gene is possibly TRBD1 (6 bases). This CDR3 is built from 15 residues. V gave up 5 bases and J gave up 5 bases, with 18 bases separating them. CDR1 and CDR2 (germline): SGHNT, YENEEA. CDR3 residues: CASSPEGRGETEAFF. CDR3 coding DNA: TGTGCCAGCAGCCCAGAGGGGAGGGGGGAGACTGAAGCTTTCTTT.

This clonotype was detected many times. Here the CDR3 reads CASSGGFNEQYF. The CDR3 DNA is TGTGCCAGCAGCGGGGGTTTCAACGAGCAGTACTTC. This chain connects TRBV7-6 to TRBJ2-7; either TRBD1 or TRBD2 may supply D (5 bases each). The V gene's germline CDR1 is SGHVS and CDR2 FNYEAQ. The CDR3 runs 12 residues. Trimming stripped 5 bases from V and 5 bases from J, with 10 bases between.

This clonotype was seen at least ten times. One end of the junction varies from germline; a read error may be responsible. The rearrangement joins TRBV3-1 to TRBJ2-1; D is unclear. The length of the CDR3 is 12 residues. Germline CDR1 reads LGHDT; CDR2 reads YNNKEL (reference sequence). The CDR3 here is CASTQRGNEQFF. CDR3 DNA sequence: TGTGCCAGCACCCAACGCGGCAATGAGCAGTTCTTC.

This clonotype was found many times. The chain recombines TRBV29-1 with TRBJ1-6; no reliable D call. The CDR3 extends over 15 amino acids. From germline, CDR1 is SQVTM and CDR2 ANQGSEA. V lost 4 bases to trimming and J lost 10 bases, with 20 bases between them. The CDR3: CSVAFGQDPTSPLHF. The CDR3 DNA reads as TGCAGCGTTGCATTCGGTCAGGATCCAACATCACCCCTCCACTTT. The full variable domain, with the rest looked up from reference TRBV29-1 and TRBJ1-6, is SAVISQKPSRDICQRGTSLTIQCQVDSQVTMMFWYRQQPGQSLTLIATANQGSEATYESGFVIDKFPISRPNLTFSTLTVSNMSPEDSSIYLCSVAFGQDPTSPLHFGNGTRLTVT.

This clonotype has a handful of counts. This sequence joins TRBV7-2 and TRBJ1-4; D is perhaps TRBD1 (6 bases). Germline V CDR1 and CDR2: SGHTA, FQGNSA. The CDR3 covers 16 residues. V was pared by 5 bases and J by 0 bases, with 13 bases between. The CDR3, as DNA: TGTGCCAGCAGCGCAAGCGGGACACCAACTAATGAAAAACTGTTTTTT. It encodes CASSASGTPTNEKLFF.

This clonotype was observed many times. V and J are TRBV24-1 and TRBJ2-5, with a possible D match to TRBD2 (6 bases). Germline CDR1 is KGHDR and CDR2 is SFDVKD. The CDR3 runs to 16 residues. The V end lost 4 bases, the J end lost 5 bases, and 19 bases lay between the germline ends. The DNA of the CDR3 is TGTGCCACCAGTGACGGAGGGGCAGGCTGGGGGGAGACCCAGTACTTC. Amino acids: CATSDGGAGWGETQYF.

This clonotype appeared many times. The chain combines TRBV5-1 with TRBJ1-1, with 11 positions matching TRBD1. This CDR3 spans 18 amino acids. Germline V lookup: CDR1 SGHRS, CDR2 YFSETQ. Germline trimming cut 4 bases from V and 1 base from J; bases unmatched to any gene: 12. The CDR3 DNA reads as TGCGCCAGCAGCAAGACCGGGACAGGGGGTGTAGGGAACACTGAAGCTTTCTTT. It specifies CASSKTGTGGVGNTEAFF.

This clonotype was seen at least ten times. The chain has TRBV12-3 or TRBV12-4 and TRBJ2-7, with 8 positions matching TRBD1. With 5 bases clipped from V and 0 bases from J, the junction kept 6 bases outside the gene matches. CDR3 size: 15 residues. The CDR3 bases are TGTGCCAGCAGTCTCAGGACAGGGCTCTCCTACGAGCAGTACTTC. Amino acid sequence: CASSLRTGLSYEQYF.

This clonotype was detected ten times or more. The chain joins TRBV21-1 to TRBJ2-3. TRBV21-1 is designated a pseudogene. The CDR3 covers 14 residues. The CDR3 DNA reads TGTGCCAGCAGCAGAGGGCCTGACACAGATACGCAGTATTTT. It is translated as CASSRGPDTDTQYF.

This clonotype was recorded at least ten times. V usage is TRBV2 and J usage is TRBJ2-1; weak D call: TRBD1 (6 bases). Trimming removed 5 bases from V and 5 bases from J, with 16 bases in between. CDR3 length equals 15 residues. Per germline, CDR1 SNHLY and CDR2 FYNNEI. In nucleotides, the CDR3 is TGTGCCAGCAGTTCTACAGGGTTCCTGAACAATGAGCAGTTCTTC. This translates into CASSSTGFLNNEQFF.

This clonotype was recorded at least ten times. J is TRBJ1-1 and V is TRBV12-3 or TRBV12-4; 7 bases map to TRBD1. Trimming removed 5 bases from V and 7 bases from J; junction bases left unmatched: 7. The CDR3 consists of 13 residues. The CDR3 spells CASSRDSPNEAFF. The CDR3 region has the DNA TGTGCCAGCAGTCGGGACAGCCCAAATGAAGCTTTCTTT.

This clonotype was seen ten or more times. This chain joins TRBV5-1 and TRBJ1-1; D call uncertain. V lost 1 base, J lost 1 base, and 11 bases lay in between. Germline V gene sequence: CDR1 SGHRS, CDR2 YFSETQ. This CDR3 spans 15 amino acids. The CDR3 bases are TGCGCCAGCAGCTTGTATCCCAGACAGAACACTGAAGCTTTCTTT. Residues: CASSLYPRQNTEAFF.

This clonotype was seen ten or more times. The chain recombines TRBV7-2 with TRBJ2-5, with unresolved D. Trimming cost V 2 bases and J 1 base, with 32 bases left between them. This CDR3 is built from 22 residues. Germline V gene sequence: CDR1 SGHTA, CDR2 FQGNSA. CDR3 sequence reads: CASSLLFFRGRHRWMSQETQYF. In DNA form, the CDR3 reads TGTGCCAGCAGCTTATTATTCTTCCGTGGTCGCCACAGATGGATGAGCCAAGAGACCCAGTACTTC.

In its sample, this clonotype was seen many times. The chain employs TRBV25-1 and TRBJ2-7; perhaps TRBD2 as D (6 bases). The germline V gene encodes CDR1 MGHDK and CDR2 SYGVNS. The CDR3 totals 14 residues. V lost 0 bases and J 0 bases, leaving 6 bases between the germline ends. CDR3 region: CASSEYGGSYEQYF. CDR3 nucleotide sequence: TGTGCCAGCAGTGAATACGGGGGCTCCTACGAGCAGTACTTC.

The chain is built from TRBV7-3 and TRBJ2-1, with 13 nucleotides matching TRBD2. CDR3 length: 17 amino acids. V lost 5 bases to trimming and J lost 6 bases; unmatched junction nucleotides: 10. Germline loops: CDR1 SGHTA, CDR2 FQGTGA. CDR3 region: CASSPQTGLAGFNEQFF. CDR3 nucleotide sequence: TGTGCCAGCAGCCCGCAGACGGGACTAGCGGGGTTCAATGAGCAGTTCTTC.

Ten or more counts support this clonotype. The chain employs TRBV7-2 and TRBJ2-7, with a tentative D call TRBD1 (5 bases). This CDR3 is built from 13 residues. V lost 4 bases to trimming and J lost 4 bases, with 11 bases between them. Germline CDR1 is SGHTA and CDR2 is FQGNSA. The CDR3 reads CASSSQTAYEQYF. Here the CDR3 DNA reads TGTGCCAGCAGCTCACAGACAGCTTACGAGCAGTACTTC.